This T cell receptor beta chain came from a study of shared clonotypes between healthy human individuals. Overall study findings and caveats: Four donors had roughly 5% of their naive CD4 clonotypes in common. Donor scarcity curtailed the genetic and exposure-history diversity represented herein.

Germline V gene data show CDR1 as LNHDA and CDR2 as SQIVND (reference sequence). The CDR3 spans 16 residues. Trimming removed 0 bases from V and 0 bases from J, with 12 bases in between. At deep level, the assay was performed. For sorted subsets, 150 to 200 ng DNA per replicate equaled 33,000 or so T cell genomes. Data came from immunoSEQ multiplex PCR; TCRdb stores just in-frame clones and leaves some out. The sample lists some 550,000 clones; about 97% were seen once. This clone appeared once. Its antigen is unidentified. Sequenced input: naive CD4+ T cells sorted from blood. Subset in this sample: CD45RA+ positively selected. The sequence derives from a woman between 25 and 40 years old in good health. The J gene is TRBJ2-7, the V gene TRBV19; D perhaps matches TRBD1 (5 bases). The CDR3 reads CASSIDSGSLSYEQYF. DNA for the CDR3: TGTGCCAGTAGTATAGATTCAGGGTCCCTCTCCTACGAGCAGTACTTC.